Listed below are T cell receptor beta chains from one sample, sequenced in a study of shared clonotypes between healthy human individuals. Repertoires were generated with immunoSEQ multiplex PCR, while TCRdb's copy carries only in-frame clones and drops some. The table shows over a million clones, with roughly 98.5% occurring only once. Sequencing was done on a sample of naive CD4+ T cells sorted from blood. These TCRs come from a man aged 25-45 years in good health. Each CDR3 is given without its conserved first and last residue. Fields, in order: D gene, V gene, CDR3 protein. The D gene is left open where the match is weak.

d_gene: TRBD2; v_gene: TRBV19; CDR3aa: ASSTSGRNEQF
d_gene: TRBD2; v_gene: TRBV7-2; CDR3aa: ASSSGTTSTDTQY
d_gene: TRBD1; v_gene: TRBV15; CDR3aa: ATSSEDRAYQPQH
d_gene: TRBD1; v_gene: TRBV15; CDR3aa: ATSRGDSYEQY
d_gene: -; v_gene: TRBV6-5; CDR3aa: ATFQEKLF
d_gene: TRBD2; v_gene: TRBV5-6; CDR3aa: ASSLEFGSGVRHNEQF
d_gene: -; v_gene: TRBV2; CDR3aa: ASSEDDQPQH
d_gene: TRBD2; v_gene: TRBV2; CDR3aa: ASSAGGETQY
d_gene: TRBD1; v_gene: TRBV6-1; CDR3aa: ASTQGQGRGGELF
d_gene: TRBD2; v_gene: TRBV6-5; CDR3aa: ASSSNIAGGPFEQY
d_gene: -; v_gene: TRBV7-9; CDR3aa: ASSSTGRDAGELF
d_gene: TRBD2; v_gene: TRBV15; CDR3aa: ATSRGLAGATGELF
d_gene: TRBD2; v_gene: TRBV29-1; CDR3aa: SVGLAGVAGNSYNEQF
d_gene: TRBD2; v_gene: TRBV10-2; CDR3aa: ASRRGDAYEQY
d_gene: -; v_gene: TRBV5-1; CDR3aa: ASSFRLGASFSYEQY
d_gene: -; v_gene: TRBV9; CDR3aa: ASSVAMDEQF
d_gene: TRBD2; v_gene: TRBV10-1; CDR3aa: ASSEWAGVTGELF
d_gene: -; v_gene: TRBV5-4; CDR3aa: ASSLDRGNEQF
d_gene: -; v_gene: TRBV2; CDR3aa: ASRGSVQPQH
d_gene: -; v_gene: TRBV4-3; CDR3aa: ASSQEGGNTIY
d_gene: TRBD2; v_gene: TRBV6-5; CDR3aa: ASRLAGGAYEQY
d_gene: -; v_gene: TRBV11-2; CDR3aa: ASSLVRRSYNEQF
d_gene: -; v_gene: TRBV18; CDR3aa: ASSPVSGVDEKLF
d_gene: TRBD2; v_gene: TRBV7-9; CDR3aa: ASSLGLAGSDTQY
d_gene: -; v_gene: TRBV28; CDR3aa: ASSVANTGELF
d_gene: TRBD1; v_gene: TRBV9; CDR3aa: ASSVGPGGEQPQH
d_gene: TRBD1; v_gene: TRBV27; CDR3aa: ASSLRTGTNEKLF
d_gene: -; v_gene: TRBV7-8; CDR3aa: ASSLTAVRTPFYEQY
d_gene: TRBD1; v_gene: TRBV7-2; CDR3aa: ASSLEAGGSYEQY
d_gene: -; v_gene: TRBV5-1; CDR3aa: ASSLEPSYNEQF
d_gene: TRBD2; v_gene: TRBV18; CDR3aa: ASSVTSGSHEQY
d_gene: -; v_gene: TRBV11-2; CDR3aa: ASSPYDSDNEQF
d_gene: TRBD2; v_gene: TRBV5-4; CDR3aa: ASSPGTSGRGGETQY
d_gene: -; v_gene: TRBV28; CDR3aa: ASSRAGTTYEKLF
d_gene: -; v_gene: TRBV27; CDR3aa: ASSALRGKDEQY
d_gene: TRBD1; v_gene: TRBV5-1; CDR3aa: ASSLYGTGYQETQY
d_gene: -; v_gene: TRBV28; CDR3aa: ASSPTDGRTEAF
d_gene: TRBD2; v_gene: TRBV7-3; CDR3aa: ASSSTGLAGLLTGELF
d_gene: -; v_gene: TRBV7-9; CDR3aa: ASSFSFRANVLT
d_gene: TRBD1; v_gene: TRBV27; CDR3aa: ASSLQGGNQPQH
d_gene: TRBD1; v_gene: TRBV6-5; CDR3aa: ASSQGGAQH
d_gene: -; v_gene: TRBV19; CDR3aa: ASSISGLSSNTEAF
d_gene: -; v_gene: TRBV18; CDR3aa: ASSPRGATSTDTQY
d_gene: TRBD1; v_gene: TRBV6-5; CDR3aa: ASKLTGMSGNTIY
d_gene: -; v_gene: TRBV9; CDR3aa: ASSVSGIPSTDTQY
d_gene: -; v_gene: TRBV18; CDR3aa: ASSGVNGNTEAF
d_gene: -; v_gene: TRBV7-9; CDR3aa: ASSKVGNTGELF
d_gene: TRBD2; v_gene: TRBV28; CDR3aa: ASSQPGLATPRSYEQY
d_gene: TRBD1; v_gene: TRBV18; CDR3aa: ASSPDRVYGYT
d_gene: -; v_gene: TRBV30; CDR3aa: AVSTADKAYEQY
d_gene: -; v_gene: TRBV6-1; CDR3aa: CSLDGAGYGYT
d_gene: -; v_gene: TRBV4-3; CDR3aa: ASSQTGTAYEQY
d_gene: TRBD2; v_gene: TRBV5-1; CDR3aa: ASSARGLAGTSYEQY
d_gene: -; v_gene: TRBV29-1; CDR3aa: SVVSANIVEQF
d_gene: TRBD1; v_gene: TRBV5-6; CDR3aa: ASSLLSGQGNTIY
d_gene: -; v_gene: TRBV19; CDR3aa: ASSINPTGLYEQY
d_gene: -; v_gene: TRBV7-3; CDR3aa: ASSPTGFSEQY
d_gene: -; v_gene: TRBV18; CDR3aa: ASSDGGELF